The T cell receptor (beta chain) described here comes from a study of blood T cell repertoires in COVID-19. Background on the study: Samples of COVID-19 (acute and convalescent) were obtained from the United States, Italy and Spain. T cells, B-cell-depleted T cells, or PBMCs provided the cDNA or gDNA that served as material.

One Seattle source followed patients from active infection through their disease course. The authors' processing: Cell counts per sample came from amplifying reference gene primers. Here immunoSEQ multiplex PCR was the method, and the copy in TCRdb shows in-frame clones only, minus some. V, J and clone size are those of that table, while D and trimming were read from the DNA. The table lists some 180,000 clones, about 88% of them singletons. With 5 bases removed from V and 5 bases from J, the gap between germline ends came to 16 bases. Germline V gene sequence: CDR1 SGHVS, CDR2 FQNEAQ. The CDR3 is made up of 16 amino acids.

This sequence originates from a man in his fifties with COVID-19, enrolled during active disease. Sequencing used peripheral blood. The rearrangement joins TRBV7-8 to TRBJ1-6; TRBD1 might be the D (5 bases). The CDR3 protein is CASSAQADRNNSPLHF. The CDR3 coding sequence is TGTGCCAGCAGCGCACAGGCCGACCGTAATAATTCACCCCTCCACTTT.